The present T cell receptor (beta chain) was sequenced within a study of radiation and T cells in renal cell carcinoma. The CDR3 spans 15 residues. The germline V gene has CDR1 SGHKS and CDR2 YYEKEE (reference sequence). V was cut by 2 bases and J by 0 bases, with 9 bases left in between. Time point of the sample: baseline pretreatment blood. The treatment: 15 Gy SBRT to primary tumor, nephrectomy 4 weeks later. Assay used: immunoSEQ multiplex PCR; TCRdb lists only in-frame clones, some missing. The repertoire holds 150,000 or so clones, with around 78% as singletons. This clonotype was obtained from a woman in her forties or fifties with renal cell carcinoma. Here the sequenced sample was blood, taken from a patient whose treatment included radiotherapy and nephrectomy. The genes are TRBV5-5 and TRBJ1-3; D is undetermined. The CDR3 nucleotides read TGTGCCAGCAGCTTTGGCTTCAACTCTGGAAACACCATATATTTT. Amino acids: CASSFGFNSGNTIYF.